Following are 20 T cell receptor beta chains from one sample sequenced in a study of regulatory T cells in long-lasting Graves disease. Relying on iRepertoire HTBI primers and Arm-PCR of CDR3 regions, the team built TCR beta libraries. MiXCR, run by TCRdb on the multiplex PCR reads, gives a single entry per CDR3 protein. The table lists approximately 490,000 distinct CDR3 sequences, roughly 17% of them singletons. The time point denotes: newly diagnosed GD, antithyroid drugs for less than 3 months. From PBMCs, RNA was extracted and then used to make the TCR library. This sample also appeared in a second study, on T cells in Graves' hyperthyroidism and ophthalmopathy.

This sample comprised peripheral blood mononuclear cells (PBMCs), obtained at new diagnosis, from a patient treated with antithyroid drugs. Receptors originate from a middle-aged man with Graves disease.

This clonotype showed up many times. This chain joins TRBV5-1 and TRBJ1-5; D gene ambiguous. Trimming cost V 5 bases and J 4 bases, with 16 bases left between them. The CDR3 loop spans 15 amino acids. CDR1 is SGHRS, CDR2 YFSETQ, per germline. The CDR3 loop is CASSYDGRLNQPQHF. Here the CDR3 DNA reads TGCGCCAGCAGTTACGATGGACGACTAAATCAGCCCCAGCATTTT.

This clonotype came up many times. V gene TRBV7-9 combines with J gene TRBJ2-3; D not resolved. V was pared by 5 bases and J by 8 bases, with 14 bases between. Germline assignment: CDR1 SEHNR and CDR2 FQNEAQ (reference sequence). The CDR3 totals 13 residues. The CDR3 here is CASSDQIVVTQYF. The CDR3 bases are TGTGCCAGCAGCGATCAAATAGTGGTTACGCAGTATTTT.

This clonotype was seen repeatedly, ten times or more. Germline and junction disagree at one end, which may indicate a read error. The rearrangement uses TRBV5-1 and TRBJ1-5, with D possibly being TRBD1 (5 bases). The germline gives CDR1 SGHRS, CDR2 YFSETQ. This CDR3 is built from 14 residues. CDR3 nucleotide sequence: TGTGCCAGCTCACCCGGACAAGGAAATCAGCCCCAGCATTTT. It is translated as CASSPGQGNQPQHF.

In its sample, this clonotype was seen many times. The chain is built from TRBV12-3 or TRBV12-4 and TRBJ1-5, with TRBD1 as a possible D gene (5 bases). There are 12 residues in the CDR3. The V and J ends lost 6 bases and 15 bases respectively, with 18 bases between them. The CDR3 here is CASSLRGALLHF. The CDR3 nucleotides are TGTGCCAGCAGCTTGCGGGGCGCACTCCTGCATTTT.

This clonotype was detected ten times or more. The CDR3 sequence is CASSPRGQNTEAFF. The CDR3 bases are TGTGCCAGCAGCCCCCGGGGGCAGAACACTGAAGCTTTCTTT. The chain recombines TRBV7-9 with TRBJ1-1; perhaps TRBD1 as D (6 bases). V was cut by 5 bases and J by 1 base, with 11 bases left in between. The germline gives CDR1 SEHNR, CDR2 FQNEAQ (reference sequence). CDR3 size: 14 residues.

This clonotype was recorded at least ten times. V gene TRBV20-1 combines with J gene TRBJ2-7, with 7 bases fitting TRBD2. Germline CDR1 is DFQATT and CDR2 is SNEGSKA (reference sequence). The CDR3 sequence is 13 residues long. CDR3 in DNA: TGCAGCCCAACGGGGGGACCCTCCTACGAGCAGTACTTC. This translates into CSPTGGPSYEQYF.

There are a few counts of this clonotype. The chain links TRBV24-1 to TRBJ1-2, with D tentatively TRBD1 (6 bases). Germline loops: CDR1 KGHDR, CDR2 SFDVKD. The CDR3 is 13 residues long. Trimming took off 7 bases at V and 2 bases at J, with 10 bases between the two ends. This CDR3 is CATSDTGNYGYTF. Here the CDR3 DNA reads TGTGCCACCAGCGACACAGGGAACTATGGCTACACCTTC.

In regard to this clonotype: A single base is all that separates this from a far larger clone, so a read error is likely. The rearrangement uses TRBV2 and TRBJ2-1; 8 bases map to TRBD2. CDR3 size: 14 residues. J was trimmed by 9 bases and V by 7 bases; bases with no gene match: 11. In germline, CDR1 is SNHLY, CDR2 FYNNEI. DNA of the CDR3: TGTGCCAGCATTTTAACTAGCGGATTCAGTGAGCAGTTCTTC. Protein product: CASILTSGFSEQFF.

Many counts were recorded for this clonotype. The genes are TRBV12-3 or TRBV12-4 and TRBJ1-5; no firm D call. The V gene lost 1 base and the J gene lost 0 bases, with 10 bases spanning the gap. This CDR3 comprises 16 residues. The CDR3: CASSLGRVISNQPQHF. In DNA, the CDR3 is TGTGCCAGCAGTTTAGGGCGGGTAATTAGCAATCAGCCCCAGCATTTT.

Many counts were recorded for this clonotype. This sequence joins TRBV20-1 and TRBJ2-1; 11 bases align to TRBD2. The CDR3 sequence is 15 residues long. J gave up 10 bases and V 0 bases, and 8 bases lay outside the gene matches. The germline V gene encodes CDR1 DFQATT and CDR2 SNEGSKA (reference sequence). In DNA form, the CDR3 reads TGCAGTGCTAGAGATTATACTAGCGGGAGTATCGAGCAGTTCTTC. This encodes CSARDYTSGSIEQFF.

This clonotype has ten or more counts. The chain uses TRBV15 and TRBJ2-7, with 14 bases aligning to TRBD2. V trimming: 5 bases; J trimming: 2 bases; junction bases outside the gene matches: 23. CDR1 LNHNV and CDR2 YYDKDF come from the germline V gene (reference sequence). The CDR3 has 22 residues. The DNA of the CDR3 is TGTGCCACCAGCCCCCAGGAGTTCCCTAGACTAGCGGGAGGGCCAAGCCCCTACGAGCAGTACTTC. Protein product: CATSPQEFPRLAGGPSPYEQYF.

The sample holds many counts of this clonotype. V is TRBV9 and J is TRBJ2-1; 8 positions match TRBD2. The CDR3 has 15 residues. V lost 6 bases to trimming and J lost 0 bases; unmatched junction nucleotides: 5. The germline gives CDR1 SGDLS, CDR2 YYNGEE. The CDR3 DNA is TGTGCCAGCACTCGAAGCGGGAGCTCCTACAATGAGCAGTTCTTC. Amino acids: CASTRSGSSYNEQFF.

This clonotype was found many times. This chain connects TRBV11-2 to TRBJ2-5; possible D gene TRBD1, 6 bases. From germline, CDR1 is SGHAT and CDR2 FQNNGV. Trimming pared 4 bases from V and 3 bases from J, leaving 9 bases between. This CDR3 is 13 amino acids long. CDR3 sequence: CASSSGTKETQYF. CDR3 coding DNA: TGTGCCAGCAGCTCCGGGACAAAAGAGACCCAGTACTTC.

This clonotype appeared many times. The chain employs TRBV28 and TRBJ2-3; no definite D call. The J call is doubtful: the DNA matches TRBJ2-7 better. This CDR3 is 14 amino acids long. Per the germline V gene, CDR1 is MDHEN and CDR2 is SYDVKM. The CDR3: CASSLSNGFYEQYF. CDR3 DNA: TGTGCCAGCAGTTTATCTAATGGTTTCTACGAGCAGTACTTC.

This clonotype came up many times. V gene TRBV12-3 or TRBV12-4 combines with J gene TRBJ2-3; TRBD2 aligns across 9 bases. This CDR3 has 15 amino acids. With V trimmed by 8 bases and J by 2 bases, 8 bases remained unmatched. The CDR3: CASGAGLAFTDTQYF. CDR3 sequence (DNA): TGTGCCAGCGGCGCGGGACTAGCCTTCACAGATACGCAGTATTTT.

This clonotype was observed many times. CDR3 DNA sequence: TGCAGTGCTAGGCCTATCCTCAACCCTAGCGGGGGCCCAGATACGCAGTATTTT. Translating it yields CSARPILNPSGGPDTQYF. V usage is TRBV20-1 and J usage is TRBJ2-3, with 10 positions matching TRBD2. Germline-derived CDR1 and CDR2 are DFQATT and SNEGSKA (reference sequence). Trimming removed 3 bases from V and 4 bases from J; junction bases left unmatched: 16. The CDR3 has 18 residues.

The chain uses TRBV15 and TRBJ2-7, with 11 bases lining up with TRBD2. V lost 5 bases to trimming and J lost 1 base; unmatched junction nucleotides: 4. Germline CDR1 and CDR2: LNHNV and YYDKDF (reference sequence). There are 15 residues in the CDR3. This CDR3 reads CATSRGTSGSYEQYF. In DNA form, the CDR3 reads TGTGCCACCAGCCGAGGGACTAGCGGATCCTACGAGCAGTACTTC.

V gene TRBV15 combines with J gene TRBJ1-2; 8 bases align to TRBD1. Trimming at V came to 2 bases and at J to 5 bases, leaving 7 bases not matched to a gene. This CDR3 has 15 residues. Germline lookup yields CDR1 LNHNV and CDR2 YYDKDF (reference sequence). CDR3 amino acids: CATSRIPGQAYGYTF. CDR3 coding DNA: TGTGCCACCAGCAGAATACCGGGACAGGCATATGGCTACACCTTC.

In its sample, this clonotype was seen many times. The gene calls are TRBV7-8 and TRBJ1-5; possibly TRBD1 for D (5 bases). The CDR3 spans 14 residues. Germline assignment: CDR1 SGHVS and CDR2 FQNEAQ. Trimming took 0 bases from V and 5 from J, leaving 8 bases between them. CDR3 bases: TGTGCCAGCAGCTTAGCCAGGGAGGATCAGCCCCAGCATTTT. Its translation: CASSLAREDQPQHF.

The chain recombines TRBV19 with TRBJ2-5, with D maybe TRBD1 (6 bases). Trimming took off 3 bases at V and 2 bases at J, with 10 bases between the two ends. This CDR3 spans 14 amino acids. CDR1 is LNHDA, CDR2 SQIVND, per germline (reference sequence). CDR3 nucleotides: TGTGCCAGTAGTATGAGCAGGGGACAAGAGACCCAGTACTTC. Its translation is CASSMSRGQETQYF.